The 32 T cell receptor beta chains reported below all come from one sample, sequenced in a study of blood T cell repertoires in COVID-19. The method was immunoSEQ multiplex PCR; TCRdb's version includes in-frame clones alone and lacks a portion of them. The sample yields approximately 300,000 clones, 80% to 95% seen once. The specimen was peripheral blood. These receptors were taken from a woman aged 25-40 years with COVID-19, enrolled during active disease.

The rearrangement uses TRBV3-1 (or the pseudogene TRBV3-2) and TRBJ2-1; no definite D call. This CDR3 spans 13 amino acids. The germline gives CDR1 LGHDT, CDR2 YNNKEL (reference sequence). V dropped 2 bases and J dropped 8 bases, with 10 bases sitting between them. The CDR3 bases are TGTGCCAGCAGCCAAAAGCCCTATGATGAGCAGTTCTTC. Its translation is CASSQKPYDEQFF.

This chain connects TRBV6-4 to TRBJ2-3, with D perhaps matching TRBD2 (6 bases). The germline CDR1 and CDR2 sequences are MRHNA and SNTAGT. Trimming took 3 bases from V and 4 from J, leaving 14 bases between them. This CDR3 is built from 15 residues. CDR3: CASSEGSGGADTQYF. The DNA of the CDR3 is TGTGCCAGCAGTGAGGGCTCCGGGGGAGCAGATACGCAGTATTTT.

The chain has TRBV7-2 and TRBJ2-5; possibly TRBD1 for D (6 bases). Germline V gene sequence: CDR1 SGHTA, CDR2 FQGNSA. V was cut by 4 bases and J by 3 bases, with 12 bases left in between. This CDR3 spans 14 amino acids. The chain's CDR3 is CASSSRSGEETQYF. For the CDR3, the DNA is TGTGCCAGCAGCTCCCGCTCAGGGGAAGAGACCCAGTACTTC.

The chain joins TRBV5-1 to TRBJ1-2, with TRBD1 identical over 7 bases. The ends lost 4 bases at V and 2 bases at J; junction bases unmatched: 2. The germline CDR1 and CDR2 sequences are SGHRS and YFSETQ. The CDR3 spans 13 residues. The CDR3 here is CASSTTGNYGYTF. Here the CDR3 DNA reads TGCGCCAGCAGCACGACAGGGAACTATGGCTACACCTTC.

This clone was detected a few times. The CDR3 reads CASSTDQWDEQYF. The CDR3 nucleotides are TGTGCCAGCAGCACAGACCAATGGGACGAGCAGTACTTC. The chain recombines TRBV7-9 with TRBJ2-7; D unresolved. Germline CDR1 SEHNR, CDR2 FQNEAQ (reference sequence). V lost 5 bases and J 5 bases, leaving 13 bases between the germline ends. The CDR3 is made up of 13 amino acids.

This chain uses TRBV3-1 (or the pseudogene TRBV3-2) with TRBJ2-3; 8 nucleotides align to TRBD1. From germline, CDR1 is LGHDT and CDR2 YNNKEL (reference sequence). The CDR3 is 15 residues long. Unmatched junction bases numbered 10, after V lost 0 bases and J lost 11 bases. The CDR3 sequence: CASSQEGQEAWRQYF. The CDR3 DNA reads TGTGCCAGCAGCCAAGAGGGACAGGAGGCCTGGAGGCAGTATTTT.

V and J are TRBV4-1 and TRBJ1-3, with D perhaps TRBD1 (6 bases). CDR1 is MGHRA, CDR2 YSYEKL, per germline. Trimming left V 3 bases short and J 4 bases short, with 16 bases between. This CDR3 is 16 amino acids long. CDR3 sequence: CASSHLTGRSGNTIYF. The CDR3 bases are TGCGCCAGCAGCCATTTAACAGGGAGATCCGGAAACACCATATATTTT.

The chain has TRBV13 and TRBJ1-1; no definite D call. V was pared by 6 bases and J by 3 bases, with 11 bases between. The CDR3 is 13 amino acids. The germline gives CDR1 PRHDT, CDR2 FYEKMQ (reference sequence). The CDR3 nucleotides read TGTGCCAGCAGATTTCTCCGGGACACTGAAGCTTTCTTT. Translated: CASRFLRDTEAFF. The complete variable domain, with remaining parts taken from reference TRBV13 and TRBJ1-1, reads AAGVIQSPRHLIKEKRETATLKCYPIPRHDTVYWYQQGPGQDPQFLISFYEKMQSDKGSIPDRFSAQQFSDYHSELNMSSLELGDSALYFCASRFLRDTEAFFGQGTRLTVV.

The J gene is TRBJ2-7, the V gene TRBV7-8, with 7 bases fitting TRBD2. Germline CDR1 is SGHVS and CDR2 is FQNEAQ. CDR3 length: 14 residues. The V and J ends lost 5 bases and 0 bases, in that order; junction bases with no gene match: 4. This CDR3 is CASSPRTSSYEQYF. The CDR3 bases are TGTGCCAGCAGCCCCAGGACTAGCTCCTACGAGCAGTACTTC.

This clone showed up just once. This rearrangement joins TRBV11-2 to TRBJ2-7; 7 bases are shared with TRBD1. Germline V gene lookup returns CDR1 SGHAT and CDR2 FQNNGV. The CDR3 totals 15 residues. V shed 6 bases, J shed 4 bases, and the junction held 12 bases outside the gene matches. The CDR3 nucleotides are TGTGCCAGCAGTCCAGACAGGGATCCCGGGTACGAGCAGTACTTC. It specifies CASSPDRDPGYEQYF.

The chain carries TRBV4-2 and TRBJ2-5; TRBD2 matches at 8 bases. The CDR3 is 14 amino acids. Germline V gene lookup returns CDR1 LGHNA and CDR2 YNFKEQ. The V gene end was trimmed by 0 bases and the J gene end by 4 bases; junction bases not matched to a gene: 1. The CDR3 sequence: CASSQDAGGETQYF. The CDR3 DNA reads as TGTGCCAGCAGCCAAGACGCGGGGGGAGAGACCCAGTACTTC.

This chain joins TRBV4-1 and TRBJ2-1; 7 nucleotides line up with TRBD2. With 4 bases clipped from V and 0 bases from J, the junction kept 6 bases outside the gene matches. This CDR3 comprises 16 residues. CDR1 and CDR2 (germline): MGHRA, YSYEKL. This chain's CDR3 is CASSPERGSSYNEQFF. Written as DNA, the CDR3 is TGCGCCAGCAGCCCGGAGCGGGGTAGCTCCTACAATGAGCAGTTCTTC.

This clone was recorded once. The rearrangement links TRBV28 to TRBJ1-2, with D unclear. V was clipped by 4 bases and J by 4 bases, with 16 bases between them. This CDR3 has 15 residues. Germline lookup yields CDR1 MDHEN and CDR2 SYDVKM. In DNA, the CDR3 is TGTGCCAGCAGTTGGGCCCCCGAGGGCACCTATGGCTACACCTTC. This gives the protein CASSWAPEGTYGYTF.

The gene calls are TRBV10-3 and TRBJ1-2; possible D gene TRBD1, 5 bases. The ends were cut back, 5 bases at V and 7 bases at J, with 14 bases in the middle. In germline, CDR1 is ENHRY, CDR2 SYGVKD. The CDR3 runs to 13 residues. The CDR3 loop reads CAISTGPEAGYTF. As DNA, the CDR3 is TGTGCCATCAGTACAGGACCCGAGGCTGGCTACACCTTC.

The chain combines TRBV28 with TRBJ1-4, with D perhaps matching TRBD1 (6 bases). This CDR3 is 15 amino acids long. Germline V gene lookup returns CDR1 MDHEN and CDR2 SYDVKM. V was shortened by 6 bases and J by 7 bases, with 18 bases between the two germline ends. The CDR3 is CASSTQQGGVEKLFF. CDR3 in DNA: TGTGCCAGCAGCACACAACAGGGTGGGGTTGAAAAACTGTTTTTT. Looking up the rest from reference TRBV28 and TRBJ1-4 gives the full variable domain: DVKVTQSSRYLVKRTGEKVFLECVQDMDHENMFWYRQDPGLGLRLIYFSYDVKMKEKGDIPEGYSVSREKKERFSLILESASTNQTSMYLCASSTQQGGVEKLFFGSGTQLSVL.

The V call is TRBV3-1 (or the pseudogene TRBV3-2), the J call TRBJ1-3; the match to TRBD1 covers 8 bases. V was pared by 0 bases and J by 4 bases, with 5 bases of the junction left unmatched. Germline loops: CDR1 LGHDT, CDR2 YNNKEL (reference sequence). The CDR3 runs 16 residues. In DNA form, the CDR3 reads TGTGCCAGCAGCCAAGAGACAGGGGTTCCCGGAAACACCATATATTTT. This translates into CASSQETGVPGNTIYF.

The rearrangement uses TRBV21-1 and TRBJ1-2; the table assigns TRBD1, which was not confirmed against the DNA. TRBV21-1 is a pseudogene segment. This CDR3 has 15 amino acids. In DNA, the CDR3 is TGTGCCAGCAGCAAAGAGGGGCTACGGGACTATGGCTACACCTTC. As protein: CASSKEGLRDYGYTF.

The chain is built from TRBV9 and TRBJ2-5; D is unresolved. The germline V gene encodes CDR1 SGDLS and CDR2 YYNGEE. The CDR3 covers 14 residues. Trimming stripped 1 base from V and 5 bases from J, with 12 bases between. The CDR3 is CASSVTSERETQYF. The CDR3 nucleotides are TGTGCCAGCAGCGTAACAAGCGAACGGGAGACCCAGTACTTC. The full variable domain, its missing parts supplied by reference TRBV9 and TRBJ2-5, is DSGVTQTPKHLITATGQRVTLRCSPRSGDLSVYWYQQSLDQGLQFLIQYYNGEERAKGNILERFSAQQFPDLHSELNLSSLELGDSALYFCASSVTSERETQYFGPGTRLLVL.

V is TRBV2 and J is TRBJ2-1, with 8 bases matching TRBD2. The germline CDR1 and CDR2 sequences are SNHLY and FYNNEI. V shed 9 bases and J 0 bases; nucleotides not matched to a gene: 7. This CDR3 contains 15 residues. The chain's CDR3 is CASGAGASSYNEQFF. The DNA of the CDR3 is TGTGCCAGTGGAGCGGGAGCTTCCTCCTACAATGAGCAGTTCTTC.

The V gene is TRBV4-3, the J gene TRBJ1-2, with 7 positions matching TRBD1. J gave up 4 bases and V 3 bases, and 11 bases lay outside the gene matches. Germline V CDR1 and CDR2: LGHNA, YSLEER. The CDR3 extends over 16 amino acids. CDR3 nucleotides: TGCGCCAGCAGCCACAATCACAGGGGATCGGCCTATGGCTACACCTTC. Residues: CASSHNHRGSAYGYTF.

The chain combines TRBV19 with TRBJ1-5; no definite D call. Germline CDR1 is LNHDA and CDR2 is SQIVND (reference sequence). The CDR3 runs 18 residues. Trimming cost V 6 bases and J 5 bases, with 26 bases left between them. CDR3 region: CASSPFGRPGRGDQPQHF. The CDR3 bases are TGTGCCAGTAGCCCTTTTGGTCGACCCGGGAGAGGTGATCAGCCCCAGCATTTT.

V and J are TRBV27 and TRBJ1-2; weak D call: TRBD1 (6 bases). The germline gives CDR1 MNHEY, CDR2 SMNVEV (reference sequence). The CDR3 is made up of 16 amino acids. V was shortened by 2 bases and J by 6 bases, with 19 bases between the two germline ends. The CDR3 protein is CASSLNSGGGGHGYTF. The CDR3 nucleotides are TGTGCCAGCAGTTTAAATTCGGGGGGGGGCGGCCATGGCTACACCTTC.

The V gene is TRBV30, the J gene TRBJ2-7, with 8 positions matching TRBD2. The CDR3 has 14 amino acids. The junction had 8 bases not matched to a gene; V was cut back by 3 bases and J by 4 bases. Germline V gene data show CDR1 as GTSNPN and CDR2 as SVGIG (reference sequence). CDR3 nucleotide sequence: TGTGCCTGGAGGGGGGGGAGCGGGAGATACGAGCAGTACTTC. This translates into CAWRGGSGRYEQYF. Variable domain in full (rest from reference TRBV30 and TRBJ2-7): SQTIHQWPATLVQPVGSPLSLECTVEGTSNPNLYWYRQAAGRGLQLLFYSVGIGQISSEVPQNLSASRPQDRQFILSSKKLLLSDSGFYLCAWRGGSGRYEQYFGPGTRLTVT.

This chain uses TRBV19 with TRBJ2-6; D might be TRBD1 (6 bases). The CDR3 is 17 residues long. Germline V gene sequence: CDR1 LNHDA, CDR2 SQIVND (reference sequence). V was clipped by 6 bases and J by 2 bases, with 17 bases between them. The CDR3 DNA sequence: TGTGCCAGTAGCCCCATTGAAGAGGGGGCTGGGGCCAACGTCCTGACTTTC. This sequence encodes CASSPIEEGAGANVLTF.

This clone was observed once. The CDR3 coding sequence is TGTGCCATCAGTGAGAGGGGCCCTGGCTATGGCTACACCTTC. This sequence encodes CAISERGPGYGYTF. This chain connects TRBV10-3 to TRBJ1-2; D possibly corresponds to TRBD1 (5 bases). Germline-derived CDR1 and CDR2 are ENHRY and SYGVKD. The ends were cut back, 2 bases at V and 4 bases at J, with 11 bases in the middle. This CDR3 has 14 residues.

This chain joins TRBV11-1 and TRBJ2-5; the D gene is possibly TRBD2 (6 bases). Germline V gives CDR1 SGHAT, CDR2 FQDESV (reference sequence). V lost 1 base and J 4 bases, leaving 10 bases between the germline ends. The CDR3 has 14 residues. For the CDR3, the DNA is TGTGCCAGCAGCTTAGGCGGGAACCGAGAGACCCAGTACTTC. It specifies CASSLGGNRETQYF.

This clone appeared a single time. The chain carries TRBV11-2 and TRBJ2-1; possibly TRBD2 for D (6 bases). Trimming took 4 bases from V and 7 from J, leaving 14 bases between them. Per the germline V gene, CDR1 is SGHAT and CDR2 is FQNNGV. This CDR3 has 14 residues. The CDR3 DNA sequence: TGTGCCAGCAGCTCGGGACTCACCAAGAATGAGCAGTTCTTC. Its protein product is CASSSGLTKNEQFF.

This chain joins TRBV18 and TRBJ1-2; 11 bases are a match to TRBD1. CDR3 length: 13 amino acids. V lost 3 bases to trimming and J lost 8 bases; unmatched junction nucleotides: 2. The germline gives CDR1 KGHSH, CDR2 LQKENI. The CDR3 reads CASSPGTGGGYTF. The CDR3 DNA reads TGTGCCAGCTCACCCGGGACAGGGGGAGGCTACACCTTC.

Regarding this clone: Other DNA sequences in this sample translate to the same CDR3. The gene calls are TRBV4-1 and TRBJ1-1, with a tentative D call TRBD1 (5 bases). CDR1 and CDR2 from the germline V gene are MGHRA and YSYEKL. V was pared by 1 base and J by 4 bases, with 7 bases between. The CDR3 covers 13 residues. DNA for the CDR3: TGCGCCAGCAGCCAAGCCAGGGCCACTGAAGCTTTCTTT. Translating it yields CASSQARATEAFF.

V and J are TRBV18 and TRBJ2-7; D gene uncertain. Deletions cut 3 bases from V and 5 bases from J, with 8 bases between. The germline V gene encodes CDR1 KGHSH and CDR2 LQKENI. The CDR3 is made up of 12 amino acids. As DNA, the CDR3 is TGTGCCAGCTCACCGGTGGGCGACGAGCAGTACTTC. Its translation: CASSPVGDEQYF.

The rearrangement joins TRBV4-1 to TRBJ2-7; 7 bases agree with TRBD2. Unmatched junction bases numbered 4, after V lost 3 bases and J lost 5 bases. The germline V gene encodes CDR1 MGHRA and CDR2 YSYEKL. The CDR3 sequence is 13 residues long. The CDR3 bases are TGCGCCAGCAGCCAGTGGGGAGGGGACGAGCAGTACTTC. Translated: CASSQWGGDEQYF.

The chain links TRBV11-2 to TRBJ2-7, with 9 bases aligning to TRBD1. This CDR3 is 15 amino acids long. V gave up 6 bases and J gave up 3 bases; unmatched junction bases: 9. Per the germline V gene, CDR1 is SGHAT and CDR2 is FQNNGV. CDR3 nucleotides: TGTGCCAGCAGAACCGGGACAGGGTTTCTCTACGAGCAGTACTTC. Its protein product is CASRTGTGFLYEQYF.